A single sample is the source of the 22 T cell receptor beta chains below, sequenced in a study of T-cell reconstitution after alpha-beta-depleted transplantation in children. Unique molecular identifiers were used in preparing the TCRbeta library. Each CDR3 protein is one row after TCRdb ran MiXCR on the PCR reads. This table holds some 200,000 distinct CDR3 sequences, roughly 10% found once. The specimen comprised PBMCs from the stem cell graft donor, sampled from the stem cell graft. Receptor source: a human donor who donated a stem cell graft to a child with acute lymphoblastic leukemia.

This clonotype was seen at least ten times. The genes are TRBV6-5 and TRBJ2-3, with D hard to call. From germline, CDR1 is MNHEY and CDR2 SVGAGI. The CDR3 consists of 14 residues. The V end lost 0 bases, the J end lost 4 bases, and 8 bases lay between the germline ends. The CDR3 nucleotides are TGTGCCAGCAGTTACTCGCCCCCGGCAGATACGCAGTATTTT. It codes for CASSYSPPADTQYF.

The rearrangement joins TRBV5-1 to TRBJ1-3, with TRBD1 matching 7 bases. The germline V gene has CDR1 SGHRS and CDR2 YFSETQ. The trim removed 1 base at V and 0 bases at J, leaving 10 bases unmatched. The CDR3 loop spans 18 amino acids. CDR3 region: CASSLWPDREYSGNTIYF. The CDR3 region has the DNA TGCGCCAGCAGCTTGTGGCCCGACAGGGAATACTCTGGAAACACCATATATTTT.

This sequence joins TRBV4-2 and TRBJ2-1, with TRBD2 identical over 10 bases. From germline, CDR1 is LGHNA and CDR2 YNFKEQ. The CDR3 runs to 14 residues. The J segment lost 7 bases and the V segment lost 4 bases, leaving 4 bases of the junction unmatched. The CDR3 bases are TGTGCCAGCAGCCGAAGCGGGGGGGGTAATGAGCAGTTCTTC. Translated: CASSRSGGGNEQFF.

This clonotype came up many times. This chain uses TRBV3-1 with TRBJ2-7; the D is unclear. In germline, CDR1 is LGHDT, CDR2 YNNKEL (reference sequence). Trimming shortened V by 0 bases and J by 5 bases, and 5 bases separated the two germline ends. CDR3 length equals 12 residues. The CDR3 nucleotides read TGTGCCAGCAGCCAAGATATGGACGAGCAGTACTTC. As protein: CASSQDMDEQYF.

The gene calls are TRBV5-1 and TRBJ1-1; TRBD1 agrees at 9 bases. The germline V gene encodes CDR1 SGHRS and CDR2 YFSETQ. V dropped 0 bases and J dropped 5; count of bases not matched to a gene: 5. CDR3 size: 15 residues. CDR3 bases: TGCGCCAGCAGCTTGGATACAGGGGGCCTGACTGAAGCTTTCTTT. Translating gives CASSLDTGGLTEAFF.

There are a few counts of this clonotype. The chain employs TRBV7-2 and TRBJ1-3, with D unresolved. This CDR3 contains 15 residues. Germline V gene data show CDR1 as SGHTA and CDR2 as FQGNSA. The V end lost 2 bases, the J end lost 0 bases, and 8 bases lay between the germline ends. In DNA, the CDR3 is TGTGCCAGCAGCTTATCACATAACTCTGGAAACACCATATATTTT. Translated, it gives CASSLSHNSGNTIYF.

The chain uses TRBV20-1 and TRBJ1-5; D remains ambiguous. The germline gives CDR1 DFQATT, CDR2 SNEGSKA (reference sequence). The CDR3 is made up of 13 amino acids. Trimming removed 1 base from V and 5 bases from J, with 9 bases in between. In nucleotides, the CDR3 is TGCAGTGCTAGAGTTCGTCCGCATCAGCCCCAGCATTTT. Encoded protein: CSARVRPHQPQHF.

This clonotype occurred a few times. This sequence joins TRBV9 and TRBJ2-2, with unresolved D. CDR3 length equals 16 residues. The V end was cut by 0 bases, the J end by 2 bases, with 11 bases between. CDR1 is SGDLS and CDR2 is YYNGEE in the germline V gene. The CDR3 is CASSVALSANTGELFF. The CDR3 DNA is TGTGCCAGCAGCGTAGCTCTGAGTGCAAACACCGGGGAGCTGTTTTTT.

This clonotype has more than one count but fewer than ten. The chain employs TRBV2 and TRBJ2-1; 9 bases map to TRBD2. V was clipped by 7 bases and J by 2 bases; unmatched bases: 6. Germline CDR1 and CDR2: SNHLY and FYNNEI. The CDR3 length is 15 residues. The CDR3 DNA is TGTGCCAGCAAGTCTGGCGGGGGGGCCTACAATGAGCAGTTCTTC. Residues: CASKSGGGAYNEQFF.

The CDR3 DNA reads as TGTGCCAGCAGCCTGGACAGGGGTGGGAACGAGCAGTACTTC. It is translated as CASSLDRGGNEQYF. The genes are TRBV11-2 and TRBJ2-7, with 9 nucleotides matching TRBD1. V shed 5 bases and J 5 bases; nucleotides not matched to a gene: 7. From germline, CDR1 is SGHAT and CDR2 FQNNGV. The CDR3 runs 14 residues.

This clonotype was recorded at least ten times. The junction departs from the called germline gene at one end, perhaps through a read error. The V call is TRBV5-1, the J call TRBJ2-5; no clear D gene. Germline values: CDR1 SGHRS, CDR2 YFSETQ. This CDR3 comprises 12 residues. For the CDR3, the DNA is TGTGCCAGCAGCTTAGCAGGAGAGACCCAGTACTTC. Translated, it gives CASSLAGETQYF.

This clonotype showed up many times. V usage is TRBV12-3 or TRBV12-4 and J usage is TRBJ1-1, with D unclear. The CDR3 is 14 amino acids. V dropped 2 bases and J dropped 0 bases, with 7 bases sitting between them. CDR3 amino acids: CASSLLRMNTEAFF. The CDR3, as DNA: TGTGCCAGCAGTTTACTACGGATGAACACTGAAGCTTTCTTT.

The rearrangement links TRBV29-1 to TRBJ1-4; no firm D call. The CDR3 consists of 15 residues. Deletions cut 5 bases from V and 7 bases from J, with 20 bases between. Germline V CDR1 and CDR2: SQVTM, ANQGSEA. CDR3 in amino acids: CSVLPPPGFGEKLFF. The DNA of the CDR3 is TGCAGCGTTCTTCCCCCACCCGGGTTTGGTGAAAAACTGTTTTTT. Full variable domain (outside the CDR3, taken from reference TRBV29-1 and TRBJ1-4): SAVISQKPSRDICQRGTSLTIQCQVDSQVTMMFWYRQQPGQSLTLIATANQGSEATYESGFVIDKFPISRPNLTFSTLTVSNMSPEDSSIYLCSVLPPPGFGEKLFFGSGTQLSVL.

This clonotype was seen ten or more times. V is TRBV12-3 or TRBV12-4 and J is TRBJ1-2; maybe TRBD1 (6 bases). The CDR3 has 13 amino acids. V lost 6 bases and J lost 7, with 15 bases in between. CDR3 in DNA: TGTGCCAGCAGAATAGGGGGTTCGCGTGGCTACACCTTC. This encodes CASRIGGSRGYTF.

This clonotype has a count of ten or more. The chain employs TRBV7-2 and TRBJ2-7; the D call may be TRBD1 or TRBD2 (5 bases each). The CDR3 is 15 amino acids. The V end was cut by 4 bases, the J end by 0 bases, with 13 bases between. The germline V gene has CDR1 SGHTA and CDR2 FQGNSA. The CDR3 loop is CASSSPGPSSYEQYF. CDR3 DNA: TGTGCCAGCAGCTCTCCGGGACCGAGCTCCTACGAGCAGTACTTC.

This clonotype has a handful of counts. This chain uses TRBV18 with TRBJ1-5; D gene ambiguous. In germline, CDR1 is KGHSH, CDR2 LQKENI. CDR3 length equals 15 residues. Trimming took 1 base from V and 4 from J, leaving 11 bases between them. The DNA of the CDR3 is TGTGCCAGCTCACCACAAAATGACGAGAATCAGCCCCAGCATTTT. Amino acid sequence: CASSPQNDENQPQHF.

This clonotype has just a few counts. The chain recombines TRBV7-9 with TRBJ2-1; D could derive from TRBD1 or TRBD2 (5 bases each). CDR1 SEHNR and CDR2 FQNEAQ come from the germline V gene (reference sequence). CDR3 size: 15 residues. The germline V and J ends were trimmed by 5 bases and 9 bases, with 20 bases remaining between them. CDR3 nucleotide sequence: TGTGCCAGCAGCCCGGTTGCGGGTCCCCAGGGTGAGCAGTTCTTC. As protein: CASSPVAGPQGEQFF.

The sample holds many counts of this clonotype. This rearrangement joins TRBV20-1 to TRBJ2-3; a weak D match, TRBD1 (6 bases). Germline V gene lookup returns CDR1 DFQATT and CDR2 SNEGSKA (reference sequence). Trimming shortened V by 6 bases and J by 4 bases, and 20 bases separated the two germline ends. This CDR3 has 15 residues. The CDR3 sequence is CSATHLAGASDTQYF. In nucleotides, the CDR3 is TGCAGTGCCACTCACCTGGCAGGGGCATCAGATACGCAGTATTTT.

The gene calls are TRBV20-1 and TRBJ1-3; no clear D. The V end was cut by 5 bases, the J end by 12 bases, with 17 bases between. Per the germline V gene, CDR1 is DFQATT and CDR2 is SNEGSKA (reference sequence). The CDR3 is 12 amino acids. CDR3 protein: CSAQKGMKGIYF. The CDR3 DNA reads TGCAGTGCTCAAAAAGGGATGAAGGGCATATATTTT.

The genes are TRBV18 and TRBJ1-6; D gene uncertain. V gave up 1 base and J gave up 10 bases, with 11 bases separating them. There are 14 residues in the CDR3. CDR1 is KGHSH, CDR2 LQKENI, per germline. DNA of the CDR3: TGTGCCAGCTCACCACAGGGATTAACGTCACCCCTCCACTTT. This translates into CASSPQGLTSPLHF.

In its sample, this clonotype was seen a few times. The genes are TRBV5-1 and TRBJ2-3, with 11 bases that match TRBD2. V trimming: 4 bases; J trimming: 2 bases; junction bases outside the gene matches: 6. CDR3 length: 16 amino acids. CDR1 SGHRS and CDR2 YFSETQ come from the germline V gene. The DNA for the CDR3 is TGCGCCAGCAGCGCGGGACTAGCGGAGGACACAGATACGCAGTATTTT. As protein: CASSAGLAEDTDTQYF.

This clonotype occurred many times. The chain uses TRBV10-3 and TRBJ2-3; 9 bases are a match to TRBD2. CDR1 ENHRY and CDR2 SYGVKD come from the germline V gene. This CDR3 has 17 residues. With V trimmed by 0 bases and J by 6 bases, 10 bases remained unmatched. The CDR3 nucleotides are TGTGCCATCAGTGAGTCGACTCTGGGACTAGCTTCTGATACGCAGTATTTT. It encodes CAISESTLGLASDTQYF.